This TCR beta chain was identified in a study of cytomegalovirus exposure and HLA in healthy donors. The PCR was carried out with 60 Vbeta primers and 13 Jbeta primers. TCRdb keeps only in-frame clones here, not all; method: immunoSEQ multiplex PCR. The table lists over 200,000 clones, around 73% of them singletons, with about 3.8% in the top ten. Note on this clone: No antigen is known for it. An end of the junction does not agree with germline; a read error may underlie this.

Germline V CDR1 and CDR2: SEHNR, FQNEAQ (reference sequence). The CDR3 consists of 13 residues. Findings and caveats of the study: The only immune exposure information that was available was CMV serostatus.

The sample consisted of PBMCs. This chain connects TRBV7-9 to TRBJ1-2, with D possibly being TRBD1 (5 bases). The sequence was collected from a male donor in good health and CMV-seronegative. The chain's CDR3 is CSSSLGQADGYTF. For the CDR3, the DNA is TGTTCCAGCAGCTTGGGGCAGGCAGATGGCTACACCTTC.